This TCR beta chain was sequenced in a study of T cells in Graves' hyperthyroidism and ophthalmopathy. This clonotype was seen at least ten times. Its antigen remains unknown. The study, taken as a whole, reports: In the blood, most expanded thyroid clonotypes above 0.001 appeared as well.

Germline V gene lookup returns CDR1 SQVTM and CDR2 ANQGSEA. This CDR3 region has 13 residues. V lost 7 bases and J lost 10, with 21 bases in between. RNA transcripts gave rise to amplified TCR beta CDR3 regions. The study used the HTBI primer set for a first-round RT-PCR of the TCR CDR3. TCRdb used MiXCR to reprocess the multiplex PCR reads, holding one entry per CDR3 protein. Here the sample spans about 270,000 distinct CDR3 sequences, roughly 15% being singletons. Diagnosis of hyperthyroidism was new in patients aged 18 to 65, and its duration was under 2 months. Researchers barred patients who had uncontrolled infection, other autoimmune disease, pregnancy or lactation. Diagnoses were made from clinical symptoms, serum measures (thyroxine and TRAb), thyroid ultrasound and orbital computed tomography.

The chain links TRBV29-1 to TRBJ2-3; D is undetermined. Input material: blood. This TCR derives from a woman aged 50 to 65 with Graves' hyperthyroidism that later progressed to Graves' ophthalmopathy. CDR3: CSARASPPYAQYF. The CDR3 DNA reads as TGCAGCGCACGGGCCAGCCCTCCCTATGCGCAGTATTTT.